This TCR beta chain derives from a study of synovial regulatory T cells in juvenile arthritis. The study's findings and limits: iaTreg TCR repertoires were largely private across patients and partially overlapped synovial Teff and blood CPL. Compared with other blood Treg cells, inflammation-associated Treg cells had reduced TCR diversity.

About this clone itself: Its antigen is unknown.

The iaTreg subset was defined as HLA-DR+ Treg cells. Patients had median age 11.6 years, range about 2.3-22.9. The CDR3 runs 14 residues. No nucleotide data were recorded. The germline V gene encodes CDR1 SGHRS and CDR2 YFSETQ. Method: immunoSEQ multiplex PCR; TCRdb's copy keeps in-frame clones and lacks some. The table for this sample gives about 9,900 clones. This receptor was obtained from a donor younger than 30 with juvenile idiopathic arthritis. Specimen: Treg cells from blood. The subset is: HLA-DR+ inflammation-associated blood Treg cells. The rearrangement joins TRBV5-1 to TRBJ2-4. The CDR3 reads CASSPDLAKNIQYF.